Shown below are 7 T cell receptor beta chains from a single sample sequenced in a study of cytomegalovirus exposure and HLA in healthy donors. PCR employed 60 Vbeta and 13 Jbeta primers. Profiled with immunoSEQ multiplex PCR; TCRdb holds only in-frame clones, not every one. Here the sample spans about 110,000 clones, approximately 78% being singletons. Input material: PBMCs. These receptors were obtained from a woman in her thirties in good health and CMV-seronegative.

The chain joins TRBV2 to TRBJ2-5; D might be TRBD1 (6 bases). The CDR3 is 13 residues long. Trimming removed 4 bases at V and 0 bases at J, with 6 bases between. Germline V lookup: CDR1 SNHLY, CDR2 FYNNEI. This CDR3 reads CASSGDNQETQYF. The CDR3 DNA reads TGTGCCAGCAGTGGGGACAACCAAGAGACCCAGTACTTC.

V is TRBV2 and J is TRBJ1-1, with 7 bases matching TRBD1. V lost 6 bases and J lost 7; bases outside the gene matches: 11. The germline V gene has CDR1 SNHLY and CDR2 FYNNEI. The CDR3 contains 14 residues. The CDR3 DNA reads as TGTGCCAGCAGGGACAGGTTTGAGTTCTTTGAAGCTTTCTTT. Translating gives CASRDRFEFFEAFF.

The J gene is TRBJ2-1, the V gene TRBV2, with 12 bases lining up with TRBD2. Trimming cost V 7 bases and J 4 bases; bases outside gene matches: 11. This CDR3 has 17 residues. Germline CDR1 and CDR2: SNHLY and FYNNEI. DNA for the CDR3: TGTGCCAGCAAGAACAAAATCGGGACTAGCGGGTACAATGAGCAGTTCTTC. Protein product: CASKNKIGTSGYNEQFF.

This chain joins TRBV7-8 and TRBJ2-1, with 7 nucleotides matching TRBD2. CDR1 and CDR2 (germline): SGHVS, FQNEAQ. V gave up 5 bases and J gave up 7 bases; unmatched junction bases: 17. CDR3 length: 17 amino acids. The CDR3: CASSQRPSSGTYNEQFF. The CDR3 DNA reads as TGTGCCAGCAGCCAACGGCCCTCGAGCGGGACTTATAATGAGCAGTTCTTC.

This chain links TRBV4-1 with TRBJ1-5; 8 nucleotides line up with TRBD1. This CDR3 region has 17 residues. Germline V gene sequence: CDR1 MGHRA, CDR2 YSYEKL. The junction had 8 bases not matched to a gene; V was cut back by 1 base and J by 3 bases. CDR3 sequence (DNA): TGCGCCAGCAGCCAAGGTCGCAGGGGGCAAACCAATCAGCCCCAGCATTTT. Translated, it gives CASSQGRRGQTNQPQHF.

The chain carries TRBV4-1 and TRBJ2-7, with 9 bases aligning to TRBD1. The CDR3 has 17 residues. CDR1 and CDR2 (germline): MGHRA, YSYEKL. Trimming cost V 2 bases and J 2 bases; bases outside gene matches: 10. The CDR3 coding sequence is TGCGCCAGCAGCCAACTCACAGGGGGCGCGAGTACCTACGAGCAGTACTTC. Its protein product is CASSQLTGGASTYEQYF.

The chain recombines TRBV11-2 with TRBJ2-7; D is unclear. There are 15 residues in the CDR3. V was trimmed by 3 bases and J by 3 bases, leaving 15 bases between them. Looked up from germline, CDR1 is SGHAT and CDR2 is FQNNGV. The CDR3 sequence: CASSFGLSDNYEQYF. CDR3 nucleotides: TGTGCCAGCAGCTTCGGTTTATCAGACAACTACGAGCAGTACTTC.